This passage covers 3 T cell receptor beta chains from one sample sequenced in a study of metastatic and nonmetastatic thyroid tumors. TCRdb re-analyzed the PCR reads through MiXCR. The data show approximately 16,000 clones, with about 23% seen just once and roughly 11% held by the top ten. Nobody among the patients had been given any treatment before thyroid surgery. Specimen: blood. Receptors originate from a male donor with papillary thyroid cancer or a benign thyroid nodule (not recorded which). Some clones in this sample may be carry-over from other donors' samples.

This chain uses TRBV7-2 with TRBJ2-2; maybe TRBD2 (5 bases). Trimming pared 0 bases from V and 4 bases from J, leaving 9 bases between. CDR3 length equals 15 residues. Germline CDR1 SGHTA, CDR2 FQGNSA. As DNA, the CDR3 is TGTGCCAGCAGCTTAGCGAGGACTTCCACCGGGGAGCTGTTTTTT. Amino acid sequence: CASSLARTSTGELFF.

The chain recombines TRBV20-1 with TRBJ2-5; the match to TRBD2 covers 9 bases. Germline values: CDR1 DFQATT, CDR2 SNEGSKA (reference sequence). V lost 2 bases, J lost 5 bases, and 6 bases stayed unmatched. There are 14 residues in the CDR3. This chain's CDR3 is CSARIAGDGETQYF. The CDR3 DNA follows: TGCAGTGCTAGAATAGCGGGAGACGGGGAGACCCAGTACTTC.

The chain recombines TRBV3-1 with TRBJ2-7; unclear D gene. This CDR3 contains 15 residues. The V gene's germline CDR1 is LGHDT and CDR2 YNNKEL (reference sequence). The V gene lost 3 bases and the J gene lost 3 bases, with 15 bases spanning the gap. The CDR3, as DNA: TGTGCCAGCAGCCATGGCAGCCAAGTGTACTACGAGCAGTACTTC. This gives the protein CASSHGSQVYYEQYF.